This TCR beta chain came from a study of T cell repertoires in cytomegalovirus infection. Study overall: Evidence of both CMV infection and a matching HLA type came from public TCR beta signatures. Findings and limits, study-wide: The ex vivo response showed dominance by HLA-C-restricted CMV-specific TCR beta clonotypes. The cumulative frequency of public TCR beta families identified carriers of CMV plus the relevant HLA.

TCRdb reanalysed the reads using MiXCR and keeps one entry per CDR3 protein. This table holds 180,000 or so distinct CDR3 sequences, approximately 17% found once. In its sample, this clonotype was seen a few times. Its cognate antigen is unknown. The CDR3 is 13 residues long. V lost 7 bases, J lost 0 bases, and 10 bases lay in between. Germline V gene lookup returns CDR1 LNHDA and CDR2 SQIVND (reference sequence). The chain uses TRBV19 and TRBJ2-7; no reliable D call. This receptor was identified in a human donor in good health (CMV status not recorded). Some clones in this sample may be carry-over from other donors' samples. The sequencing sample was made of CD8+ T cells from PBMCs. The CDR3 spells CASTTGSSYEQYF. CDR3 coding DNA: TGTGCCAGTACGACGGGTTCCTCCTACGAGCAGTACTTC. Using reference TRBV19 and TRBJ2-7 for the parts outside the CDR3, the full variable domain is DGGITQSPKYLFRKEGQNVTLSCEQNLNHDAMYWYRQDPGQGLRLIYYSQIVNDFQKGDIAEGYSVSREKKESFPLTVTSAQKNPTAFYLCASTTGSSYEQYFGPGTRLTVT.